In this sample, the clone carrying this T cell receptor beta chain turned up many times. Its antigen is undetermined. The germline V gene encodes CDR1 SGHTA and CDR2 FQGNSA. Unmatched junction bases numbered 7, after V lost 6 bases and J lost 3 bases. The CDR3 totals 15 residues. This entry belongs to a study of CD8 T cells in ankylosing spondylitis. Study-level findings and limits: Previously reported in reactive arthritis synovial fluid and blood were some of the motif variants. Reports say disease-linked clones showed up significantly more in matched ankylosing spondylitis synovial fluid. Disease-linked clones displayed a CD8+ phenotype and appeared relatively rarely in peripheral blood.

TCR beta libraries were made by quantitative 5'-RACE with molecular barcodes. Each CDR3 protein is one row after TCRdb ran MiXCR on the 5' RACE reads. The data hold around 150,000 distinct CDR3 sequences, with approximately 16% observed a single time. The source material was blood, either unsorted or a sorted T cell fraction (not recorded which). The TCR comes from a male donor with ankylosing spondylitis or in good health (not recorded which). This chain joins TRBV7-2 and TRBJ2-3; 9 bases are a match to TRBD2. In DNA form, the CDR3 reads TGTGCCAGCAGACTGAGTAGCGGGAGAACAGATACGCAGTATTTT. This sequence encodes CASRLSSGRTDTQYF.